This T cell receptor beta chain is from a study of response to subunit inactivated influenza vaccine. Study-wide results and limits: It was the authors' suggestion that each seasonal influenza vaccination recruits few new T cells.

As to this clonotype: Antigen: not known.

In TCRdb, the RT-PCR reads were re-called with MiXCR into one record per CDR3 protein. The sample lists hundreds of thousands of distinct CDR3 sequences, about 15% occurring once. Material: PBMCs from blood, obtained less than 15 days before vaccination. This receptor was obtained from a man aged 50 to 59 who received an inactivated influenza vaccine.

As DNA, the CDR3 is TGTGCCAGCACCCCGACAGCTTTTAACTACGAGCAGTACTTC. Translation: CASTPTAFNYEQYF. The rearrangement links TRBV12-3 or TRBV12-4 to TRBJ2-7, with D perhaps TRBD1 (5 bases). The V and J ends lost 7 bases and 3 bases respectively, with 16 bases between them. The CDR3 runs to 14 residues.